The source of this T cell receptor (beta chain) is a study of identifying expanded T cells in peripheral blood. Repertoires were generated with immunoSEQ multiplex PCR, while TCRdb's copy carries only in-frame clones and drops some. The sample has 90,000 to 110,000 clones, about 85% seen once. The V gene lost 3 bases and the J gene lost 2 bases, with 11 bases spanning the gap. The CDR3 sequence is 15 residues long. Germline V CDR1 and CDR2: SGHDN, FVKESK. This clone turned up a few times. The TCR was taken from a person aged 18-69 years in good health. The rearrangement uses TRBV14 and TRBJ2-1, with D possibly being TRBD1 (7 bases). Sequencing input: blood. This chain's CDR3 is CASSQRDRPYNEQFF. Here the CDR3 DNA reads TGTGCCAGCAGCCAGCGGGACAGACCCTACAATGAGCAGTTCTTC.